Reported below is one T cell receptor (beta chain). The antigen is undetermined. The sample's treatment: oral pan-JAK inhibitor, 5-10 mg twice daily. The data were obtained in a study of CD8+ T cells in alopecia areata. Study summary: Those patients who were treated received oral tofacitinib, which was given at 5 to 10 mg twice daily for moderate-to-severe alopecia areata. Percentage of affected scalp area was the basis on which treated patients' severity was scored.

Extracted RNA was reverse transcribed into cDNA, the sequencing template. Sequenced by immunoSEQ multiplex PCR; TCRdb stores in-frame clones only, minus some. This sample has approximately 110,000 clones, with 56% found just once. Study-wide results and caveats: Having one nonresponder leaves uncertain how baseline CD8+ expansion relates to response. Tofacitinib significantly reduced both scalp clonality and expanded CD8+ clones among the top 100.

Trimming left V 1 base short and J 7 bases short, with 13 bases between. This CDR3 spans 14 amino acids. Per the germline V gene, CDR1 is SGHDN and CDR2 is FVKESK. This chain connects TRBV14 to TRBJ1-2; no clear D gene. The sequences come from CD4+ T cells sorted from blood, collected at week 24, from a patient treated with tofacitinib. The sequence was obtained from a human donor with alopecia areata. CDR3 amino acids: CASSQGIRDRGYTF. The CDR3 coding sequence is TGTGCCAGCAGCCAAGGAATCAGAGATCGTGGCTACACCTTC.